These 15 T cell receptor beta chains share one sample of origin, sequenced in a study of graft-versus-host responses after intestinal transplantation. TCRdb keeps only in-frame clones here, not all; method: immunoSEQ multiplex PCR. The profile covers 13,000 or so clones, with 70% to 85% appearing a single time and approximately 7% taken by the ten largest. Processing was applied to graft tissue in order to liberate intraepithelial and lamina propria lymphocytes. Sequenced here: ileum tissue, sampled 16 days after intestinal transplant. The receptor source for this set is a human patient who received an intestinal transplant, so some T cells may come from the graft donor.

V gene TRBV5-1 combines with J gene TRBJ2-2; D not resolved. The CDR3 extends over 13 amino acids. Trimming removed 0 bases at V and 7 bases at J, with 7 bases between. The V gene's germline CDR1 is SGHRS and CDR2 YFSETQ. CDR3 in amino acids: CASSLGRSGELFF. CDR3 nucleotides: TGCGCCAGCAGCTTGGGGCGGAGCGGGGAGCTGTTTTTT.

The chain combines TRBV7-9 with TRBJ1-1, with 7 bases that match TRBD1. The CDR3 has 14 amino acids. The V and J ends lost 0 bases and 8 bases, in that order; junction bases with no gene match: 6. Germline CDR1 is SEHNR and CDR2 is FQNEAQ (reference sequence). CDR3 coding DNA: TGTGCCAGCAGCTTAGCCGACAGGGTGGGGGAAGCTTTCTTT. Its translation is CASSLADRVGEAFF.

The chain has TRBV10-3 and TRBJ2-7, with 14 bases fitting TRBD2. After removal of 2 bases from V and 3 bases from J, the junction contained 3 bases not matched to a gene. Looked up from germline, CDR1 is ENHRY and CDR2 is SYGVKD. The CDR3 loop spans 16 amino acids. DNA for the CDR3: TGTGCCATCAGTGAGCCAGGGACTAGCGGGAGCTACGAGCAGTACTTC. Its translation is CAISEPGTSGSYEQYF.

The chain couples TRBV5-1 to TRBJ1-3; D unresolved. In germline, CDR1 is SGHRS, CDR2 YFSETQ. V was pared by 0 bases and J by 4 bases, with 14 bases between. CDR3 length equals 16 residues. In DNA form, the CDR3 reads TGCGCCAGCAGCTTGGGGCTAGCGAGACAAGGAAACACCATATATTTT. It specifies CASSLGLARQGNTIYF.

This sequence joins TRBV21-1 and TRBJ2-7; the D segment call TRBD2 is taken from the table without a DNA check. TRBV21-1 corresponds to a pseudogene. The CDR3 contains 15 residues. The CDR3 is CASSKARLFPHEQYF. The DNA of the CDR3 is TGTGCCAGCAGCAAAGCGCGATTATTCCCCCACGAGCAGTACTTC.

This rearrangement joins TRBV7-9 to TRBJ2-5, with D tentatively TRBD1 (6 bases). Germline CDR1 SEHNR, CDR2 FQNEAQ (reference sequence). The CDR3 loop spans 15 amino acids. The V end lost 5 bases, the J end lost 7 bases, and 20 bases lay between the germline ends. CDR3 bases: TGTGCCAGCAGCCCGCAGGGGAAGCCCAGGGGGACCCAGTACTTC. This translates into CASSPQGKPRGTQYF.

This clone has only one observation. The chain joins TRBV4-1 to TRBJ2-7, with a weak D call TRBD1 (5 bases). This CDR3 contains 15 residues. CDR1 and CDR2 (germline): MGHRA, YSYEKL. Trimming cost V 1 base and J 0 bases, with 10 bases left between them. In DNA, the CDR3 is TGCGCCAGCAGCCAAGGTCTCGACAGCTCCTACGAGCAGTACTTC. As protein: CASSQGLDSSYEQYF.

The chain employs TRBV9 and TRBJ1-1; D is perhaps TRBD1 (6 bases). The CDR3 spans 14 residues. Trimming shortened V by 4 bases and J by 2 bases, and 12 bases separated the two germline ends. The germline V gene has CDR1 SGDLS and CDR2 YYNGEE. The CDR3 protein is CASSYRGGNTEAFF. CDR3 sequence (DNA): TGTGCCAGCAGCTATAGAGGGGGTAACACTGAAGCTTTCTTT. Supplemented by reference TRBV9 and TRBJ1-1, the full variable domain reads DSGVTQTPKHLITATGQRVTLRCSPRSGDLSVYWYQQSLDQGLQFLIQYYNGEERAKGNILERFSAQQFPDLHSELNLSSLELGDSALYFCASSYRGGNTEAFFGQGTRLTVV.

CDR3 residues: CSVEGGDRVGGYTF. For the CDR3, the DNA is TGCAGCGTTGAAGGGGGTGACAGGGTGGGGGGCTACACCTTC. The genes are TRBV29-1 and TRBJ1-2; 7 bases align to TRBD1. Trimming took 1 base from V and 8 from J; bases not matched to a gene: 10. Germline V lookup: CDR1 SQVTM, CDR2 ANQGSEA. There are 14 residues in the CDR3.

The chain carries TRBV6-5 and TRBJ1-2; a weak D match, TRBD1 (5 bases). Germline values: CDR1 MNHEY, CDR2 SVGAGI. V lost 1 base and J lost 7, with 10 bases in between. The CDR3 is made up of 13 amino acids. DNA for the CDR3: TGTGCCAGCAGTTACTACGCGGGGGGTGGCTACACCTTC. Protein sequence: CASSYYAGGGYTF.

The CDR3 DNA sequence: TGTGCCAGCAGCCCAGAGGCGAGCACTGAAGCTTTCTTT. Its translation: CASSPEASTEAFF. The gene calls are TRBV7-9 and TRBJ1-1; D is ambiguous. Deletions cut 5 bases from V and 4 bases from J, with 11 bases between. The CDR3 length is 13 residues. Germline assignment: CDR1 SEHNR and CDR2 FQNEAQ (reference sequence).

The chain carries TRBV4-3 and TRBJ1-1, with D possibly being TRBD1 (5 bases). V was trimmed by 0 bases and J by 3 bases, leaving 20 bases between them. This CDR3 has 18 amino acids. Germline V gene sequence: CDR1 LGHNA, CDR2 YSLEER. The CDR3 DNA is TGCGCCAGCAGCCAAGATCTCTCCCTTGGGGGGTGGTACACTGAAGCTTTCTTT. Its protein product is CASSQDLSLGGWYTEAFF.

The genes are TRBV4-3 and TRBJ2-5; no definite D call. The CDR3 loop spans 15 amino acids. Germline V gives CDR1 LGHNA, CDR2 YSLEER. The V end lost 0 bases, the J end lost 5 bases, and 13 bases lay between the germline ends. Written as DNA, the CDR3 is TGCGCCAGCAGCCAAGATCGGCTAGTTTGGGAGACCCAGTACTTC. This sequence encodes CASSQDRLVWETQYF.

The CDR3 nucleotides are TGTGCCAGCAGTTACGTCCAGTCGTATTGGGGGGGTGAGCAGTTCTTC. It translates to CASSYVQSYWGGEQFF. V and J are TRBV6-5 and TRBJ2-1, with TRBD2 matching over 7 bases. The ends lost 2 bases at V and 9 bases at J; junction bases unmatched: 13. CDR1 MNHEY and CDR2 SVGAGI come from the germline V gene. There are 16 residues in the CDR3.

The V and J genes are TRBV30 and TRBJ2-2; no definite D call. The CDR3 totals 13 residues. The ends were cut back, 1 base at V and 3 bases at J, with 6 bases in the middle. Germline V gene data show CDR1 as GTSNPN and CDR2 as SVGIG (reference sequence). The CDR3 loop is CAWSAVDTGELFF. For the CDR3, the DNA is TGTGCCTGGAGTGCGGTAGACACCGGGGAGCTGTTTTTT.